The clone carrying this T cell receptor beta chain has just a few counts. Its antigen is not identified. TCRdb fed the 5' RACE reads into MiXCR, producing one record per CDR3 protein. The sample lists about 350,000 distinct CDR3 sequences; roughly 11% were seen once. The record originates from a study of T cells after yellow fever vaccination. Per the germline V gene, CDR1 is SGDLS and CDR2 is YYNGEE. The trim removed 4 bases at V and 3 bases at J, leaving 7 bases unmatched. The length of the CDR3 is 15 residues. Study conclusions and caveats: Abundant clonotypes from the bulk population could contaminate FACS-sorted repertoires.

This sample comprised PBMCs, obtained on the day of the first yellow fever vaccination. The chain has TRBV9 and TRBJ1-1; 9 bases match TRBD1. This TCR was sampled from a man between 18 and 35 years old who received the YFV17D yellow fever vaccine. CDR3 nucleotide sequence: TGTGCCAGCAGCCCGACAGGGGGAGGGCACACTGAAGCTTTCTTT. The encoded protein is CASSPTGGGHTEAFF.